The 3 T cell receptor beta chains presented below share a single source sample, sequenced in a study of blood T cell repertoires in COVID-19 (TCRdb year 2020). Receptors were amplified or captured by the immunoSEQ multiplex PCR assay. This is the immuneACCESS table as TCRdb keeps it, with only in-frame sequences that have V and J called. A part of the clones is gone; compared with another copy, unresolved V genes explain less than half, and the rest is unexplained. Within this sample are over 100,000 clones, with almost 80% of them counted one time only. The ten largest clones take up approximately 9.9% of the sample. The sequenced sample consisted of peripheral blood. The source is a man aged 60 to 75 with active or convalescent COVID-19.

This chain uses TRBV7-2 with TRBJ2-3; 8 bases align to TRBD2. Losses at the gene ends were 5 bases for V and 2 bases for J; bases not matched to a gene: 9. This CDR3 region has 16 residues. The germline gives CDR1 SGHTA, CDR2 FQGNSA. The CDR3, as DNA: TGTGCCAGCAGCCCGGGACTAGGGGGGGCCACAGATACGCAGTATTTT. Its protein is CASSPGLGGATDTQYF.

The J gene is TRBJ1-2, the V gene TRBV27; D might be TRBD1 (6 bases). The CDR3 is made up of 14 amino acids. Germline V gene lookup returns CDR1 MNHEY and CDR2 SMNVEV (reference sequence). Deletions cut 6 bases from V and 6 bases from J, with 17 bases between. The DNA of the CDR3 is TGTGCCAGCAGATTACAGGGAAAAGTGGATGGCTACACCTTC. Protein sequence: CASRLQGKVDGYTF.

This sequence joins TRBV27 and TRBJ2-3; 10 bases fit TRBD2. The CDR3 has 18 residues. J gave up 1 base and V 1 base, and 8 bases lay outside the gene matches. Germline lookup yields CDR1 MNHEY and CDR2 SMNVEV (reference sequence). The CDR3 loop reads CASSLYTSGAGGTDTQYF. DNA of the CDR3: TGTGCCAGCAGTTTATATACTAGCGGGGCCGGAGGCACAGATACGCAGTATTTT.